These T cell receptor beta chains were read from a single sample in a study of T cells in Graves' hyperthyroidism and ophthalmopathy. TCRdb itself ran the multiplex PCR reads through MiXCR, one entry per CDR3 protein. The sample lists about 360,000 distinct CDR3 sequences; 15% to 17% were seen once. Input material: blood. The receptors here all came from a woman aged 18 to 35 with Graves' hyperthyroidism that later progressed to Graves' ophthalmopathy. The CDR3 runs from the conserved cysteine through the conserved F or W. Fields, in order: V gene, clone size, J gene, D gene, CDR3 DNA, CDR3 protein. A D gene is named only where the DNA matches it firmly. Not all rows give a size; the values are once, few, many and, for expanded clones, a class.

TRBV19	-	TRBJ2-1	TRBD2	TGTGCCAGTCAGAGCTTAACCGGGACTAGGGTCCATGAGCAGTTCTTC	CASQSLTGTRVHEQFF
TRBV19	few	TRBJ2-7	TRBD2	TGTGCCAGTAGTTTAGGCTCTAGCGGGAGGGCCAAAACCCACGAGCAGTACTTC	CASSLGSSGRAKTHEQYF
TRBV5-1	many	TRBJ2-7	TRBD1	TGCGCCAGCAGGCTCGGGACAGGGGACTACGAGCAGTACTTC	CASRLGTGDYEQYF
TRBV30	many	TRBJ2-1	-	TGTGCCTGGAGTGTACCCAGGAATGAGCAGTTCTTC	CAWSVPRNEQFF
TRBV20-1	many	TRBJ2-3	TRBD2	TGCAGTGCTTCTACCACTAGCGGGAGGACAGATACGCAGTATTTT	CSASTTSGRTDTQYF
TRBV10-3	many	TRBJ2-1	TRBD2	TGTGCCATCAGTGAGTCGTTAGCGGGAGGGATATCAAATGAGCAGTTCTTC	CAISESLAGGISNEQFF
TRBV24-1	many	TRBJ2-5	TRBD2	TGTGCCACCAGTGCGGCTAGCGGGAGAGGGGTGACAGAGACCCAGTACTTC	CATSAASGRGVTETQYF
TRBV6-2/TRBV6-3	many	TRBJ1-5	TRBD1	TGTGCCAGCAGTCCCCCCGGGACAGGGAGCAATCAGCCCCAGCATTTT	CASSPPGTGSNQPQHF
TRBV24-1	few	TRBJ2-1	TRBD2	TGTGCCACCAGTGCTTGTGGACTAGTCTCATGTGAGCAGTTCTTC	CATSACGLVSCEQFF
TRBV28	many	TRBJ2-3	TRBD2	TGTGCCAGCAGTTTATTCGTACTAGCGGGAGCGGTTAGCACAGATACGCAGTATTTT	CASSLFVLAGAVSTDTQYF
TRBV20-1	-	TRBJ1-4	TRBD1	TGCAGTGCGCTCGACAGGGGGGGTGAAAAACTGTTTTTT	CSALDRGGEKLFF
TRBV12-3/TRBV12-4	many	TRBJ1-1	-	TGTGCCAGCAGTTTGAACCCGAACACTGAAGCTTTCTTT	CASSLNPNTEAFF
TRBV28	-	TRBJ2-3	-	TGTGCCAGCAATCGTAGGCAAGATACGCAGTATTTT	CASNRRQDTQYF
TRBV29-1	many	TRBJ2-7	TRBD1	TGCAGCGCCAAACAGGGGGCCCCCTACGAGCAGTACTTC	CSAKQGAPYEQYF
TRBV27	-	TRBJ2-1	-	TGTGCCAGCGGGCTGGGGGGTAACCCCTACAATGAGCAGTTCTTC	CASGLGGNPYNEQFF
TRBV28	few	TRBJ2-1	-	TGTGCCAGCAGTCGCTCTCCAGGGCCCTACAATGAGCAGTTCTTC	CASSRSPGPYNEQFF
TRBV28	-	TRBJ2-2	-	TGTGCCAGCAGTCCGGGACGCGGGACCACATCCTCCGGGGAGCTGTTTTTT	CASSPGRGTTSSGELFF
TRBV14	few	TRBJ1-5	-	TGTGCCAGCAGCCAAGATCGGGGGCCTCAGCCCCAGCATTTT	CASSQDRGPQPQHF
TRBV20-1	few	TRBJ2-7	TRBD1	TGCAGTGCTAGAGATCGACAGGGATTTGCCTACGAGCAGTACTTC	CSARDRQGFAYEQYF
TRBV19	-	TRBJ2-3	TRBD1	TGTGCCAGTAGCCGGGACAGGGAAACAGATACGCAGTATTTT	CASSRDRETDTQYF
TRBV18	many	TRBJ1-2	-	TGTGCCAGCTCAAATACGACTAACTATGGCTACACCTTC	CASSNTTNYGYTF
TRBV18	many	TRBJ2-3	-	TGTGCCAGCTCACCACTAGGCGGGCCGGATACGCAGTATTTT	CASSPLGGPDTQYF
TRBV3-1	many	TRBJ1-1	-	TGTGCCAGCAGCCAATTCCAGGGGAACACTGAAGCTTTCTTT	CASSQFQGNTEAFF
TRBV6-2/TRBV6-3	-	TRBJ2-1	-	TGTGCCAGCAGGCCCGAGACCGTCGCATACAATGAGCAGTTCTTC	CASRPETVAYNEQFF
TRBV5-1	-	TRBJ2-1	-	TGCGCCAGCAGCTTGGCTGGGACTGCAAGCTCCTACAATGAGCAGTTCTTC	CASSLAGTASSYNEQFF
TRBV4-1	few	TRBJ2-7	TRBD2	TGCGCCAGCAGCCCTAGGGGGACTAGCGGGCCAGGGAACATCTACGAGCAGTACTTC	CASSPRGTSGPGNIYEQYF
TRBV3-1	few	TRBJ2-4	-	TGTGCCAGCAGCCAAGAAGAAAACATTCAGTACTTC	CASSQEENIQYF
TRBV18	-	TRBJ2-2	TRBD2	TGTGCCAGCTCACCATTGAGTGGAGCGGGAGTTGACACCGGGGAGCTGTTTTTT	CASSPLSGAGVDTGELFF
TRBV5-1	few	TRBJ2-1	TRBD2	TGCGCCAGCAGCCAGGGACCTACTGGGGGGGTCTACAATGAGCAGTTCTTC	CASSQGPTGGVYNEQFF
TRBV28	-	TRBJ1-2	-	TGTGCCAGCAGTTCCACAGGGTTTGACGAATATGGCTACACCTTC	CASSSTGFDEYGYTF
TRBV4-1	-	TRBJ2-5	-	TGCGCCAGCAGCCAAGAAGGGCGAAAGACCCAGTACTTC	CASSQEGRKTQYF
TRBV7-2	many	TRBJ2-7	TRBD2	TGTGCCAGCAGCTTAGCAGCCCCGGGACTAGCGCCCTACGAGCAGTACTTC	CASSLAAPGLAPYEQYF
TRBV29-1	many	TRBJ2-7	TRBD1	TGCAGCGTTGATGGGGACAGCCTCTACGAGCAGTACTTC	CSVDGDSLYEQYF
TRBV28	many	TRBJ2-3	-	TGTGCCAGCACTCCCACCCCGGGGGCGTCGAGCACAGATACGCAGTATTTT	CASTPTPGASSTDTQYF
TRBV30	many	TRBJ2-7	-	TGTGCCTGGAGCGCCGGGGACTTCTACGAGCAGTACTTC	CAWSAGDFYEQYF
TRBV9	-	TRBJ1-2	TRBD1	TGTGCCAGCAGCGTAGCCCTCGACAGGGGGCATGGCTACACCTTC	CASSVALDRGHGYTF
TRBV4-2	few	TRBJ2-7	-	TGTGCCAGCAGCCAAGGACTCGGCAGCCACGAGCAGTACTTC	CASSQGLGSHEQYF
TRBV6-5	many	TRBJ1-5	-	TGTGCCAGCAGTTACGGGAGTTCTAGCAATCAGCCCCAGCATTTT	CASSYGSSSNQPQHF
TRBV7-9	-	TRBJ2-1	-	TGTGCCAGCAGCTGGGATCAGGAATCAAATTACAATGAGCAGTTCTTC	CASSWDQESNYNEQFF
TRBV7-2	many	TRBJ2-1	TRBD1	TGTGCCAGCAGCCCCCCGGGAACAGGGGAGCACAATGAGCAGTTCTTC	CASSPPGTGEHNEQFF
TRBV5-1	many	TRBJ2-3	TRBD2	TGCGCCAGCAGCCCGGGACTAGCGGTGTCCACAGATACGCAGTATTTT	CASSPGLAVSTDTQYF
TRBV7-2	-	TRBJ2-3	-	TGTGCCAGCAGAAGGGGAGACTACACAGATACGCAGTATTTT	CASRRGDYTDTQYF
TRBV28	many	TRBJ2-7	-	TGTGCCAGCAATGGACGACCCTACGAGCAGTACTTC	CASNGRPYEQYF
TRBV5-4	-	TRBJ2-1	TRBD2	TGTGCCAGCAGCCCCCGGACTAGCTCAAGGGGTGAGCAGTTCTTC	CASSPRTSSRGEQFF
TRBV2	many	TRBJ2-7	-	TGTGCCAGCAGTCTCGGACAGCTAGACTACGAGCAGTACTTC	CASSLGQLDYEQYF
TRBV29-1	few	TRBJ2-3	-	TGCAGCGTTGCTCCAATTAGCACAGATACGCAGTATTTT	CSVAPISTDTQYF
TRBV15	-	TRBJ1-1	-	TGTGCCACCAGCAGAAATCCACGGGCCGGGGCTTTCTTT	CATSRNPRAGAFF
TRBV18	many	TRBJ2-7	-	TGTGCCAGCTCACCATCTCAGGGGACCTCCTACGAGCAGTACTTC	CASSPSQGTSYEQYF
TRBV27	many	TRBJ2-1	-	TGTGCCAGCAGTTTATCGCTGGGGGCCTACAATGAGCAGTTCTTC	CASSLSLGAYNEQFF
TRBV19	many	TRBJ2-3	TRBD1	TGTGCCAGTAGTCCCCAGACAGGGGGTGATCAAGATACGCAGTATTTT	CASSPQTGGDQDTQYF
TRBV25-1	few	TRBJ1-1	-	TGTGCCAGCAAAGAGGGCACTGAAGCTTTCTTT	CASKEGTEAFF